Listed below are T cell receptor beta chains from one sample, sequenced in a study of OX40 agonist ivuxolimab in advanced cancers. The protocol was immunoSEQ multiplex PCR, while the TCRdb copy is restricted to in-frame clones and leaves out a portion. The data show about 94,000 clones, around 86% seen once. The sample was CD4+ or CD8+ T cells sorted from blood, taken in a trial of the OX40 agonist ivuxolimab. These receptors were collected from an adult with an advanced solid tumor such as melanoma, head and neck, liver or kidney cancer. Both conserved end residues are trimmed from each CDR3.

TRBV7-2,ARRQGRSGANVLT
TRBV7-2,ASSPRTDTYGYT
TRBV11-2,ASSLEGGNTIY
TRBV6-6,ASSSHGNEQF
TRBV14,ASSQGTGTEAF
TRBV4-1,ASSQAPGAAFNYGYT
TRBV19,ASSISGYGYT
TRBV7-3,ASSPRPPSGDTDTQY
TRBV5-1,ASSQDTPGNTIY
TRBV5-1,ASSSGLAPLGETQY
TRBV7-9,ASSLERGRGETQY
TRBV5-1,ASSLAPGNQPQH
TRBV7-6,ASSPALWTGGEANEKLF
TRBV4-1,ASSQDMPSGGITDTQY
TRBV10-3,AISETATGQVETQY
TRBV7-2,ASSTTAGGANTEAF
TRBV7-3,ASSLTRESGRTEAF
TRBV5-4,ASSWTSGVEQF
TRBV27,ASSLWSVRADTQY
TRBV5-6,ASSATGIRAF
TRBV6-1,ASSGGRGGPGELF
TRBV5-1,ASSLVGVAGRLLNNEQF
TRBV11-3,ASSLGASYNEQF
TRBV19,ATSPYGSGGLMKNEQF
TRBV5-6,ASSLGGAGNTIY
TRBV29-1,SVDPAAGTHGYT
TRBV6-7,ATSHSSYNEQF
TRBV15,ATSKGVTGGATNEKLF
TRBV10-1,ASTSGRGNTEAF
TRBV21-1,ASSKVLRAFTDTQY
TRBV4-1,ASSQDLTGYGDEQY
TRBV19,ASRLAGGPGANVLT
TRBV7-2,ASSLRRGSSNYGYT
TRBV15,ATSSAGPRGAGELF
TRBV5-1,ASSPTGTRVWGYT
TRBV10-3,AISPGQGEKLF
TRBV18,ASRTGTDLWTEAF
TRBV7-2,ASSAGQGLDTQY